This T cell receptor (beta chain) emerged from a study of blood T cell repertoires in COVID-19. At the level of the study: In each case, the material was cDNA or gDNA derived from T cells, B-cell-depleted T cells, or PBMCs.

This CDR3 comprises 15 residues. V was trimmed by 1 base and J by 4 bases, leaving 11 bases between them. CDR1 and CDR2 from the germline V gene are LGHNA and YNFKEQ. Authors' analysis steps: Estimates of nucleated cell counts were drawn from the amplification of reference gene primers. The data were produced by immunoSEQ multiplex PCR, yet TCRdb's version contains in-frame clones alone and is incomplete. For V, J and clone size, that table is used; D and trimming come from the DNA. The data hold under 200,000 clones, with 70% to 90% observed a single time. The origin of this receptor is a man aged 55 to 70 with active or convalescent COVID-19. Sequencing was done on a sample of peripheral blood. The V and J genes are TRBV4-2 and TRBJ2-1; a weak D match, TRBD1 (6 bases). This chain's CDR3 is CASSQVQQGYNEQFF. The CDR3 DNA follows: TGTGCCAGCAGCCAAGTACAACAGGGTTACAATGAGCAGTTCTTC.